The 10 T cell receptor beta chains below all came from one sample that was sequenced in a study of blood T cell repertoires in COVID-19. TCRdb's copy holds only in-frame clones and misses some; the assay was immunoSEQ multiplex PCR. Counted here are 270,000 or so clones, roughly 84% occurring once; the ten biggest clones make up 8% to 9.5%. Material: peripheral blood. These receptor sequences come from a human donor in a cohort sampled during active COVID-19.

The CDR3 DNA reads as TGTGCCAGCAGTTATAGAAACGGAGATACGCAGTATTTT. This sequence encodes CASSYRNGDTQYF. The chain has TRBV6-5 and TRBJ2-3, with D hard to call. Germline CDR1 reads MNHEY; CDR2 reads SVGAGI. CDR3 length: 13 amino acids. V gave up 3 bases and J gave up 5 bases, with 9 bases separating them.

This clone turned up a few times. This sequence joins TRBV4-2 and TRBJ1-4; D call uncertain. The CDR3 has 16 residues. The ends were cut back, 1 base at V and 4 bases at J, with 13 bases in the middle. Looked up from germline, CDR1 is LGHNA and CDR2 is YNFKEQ. In DNA form, the CDR3 reads TGTGCCAGCAGCCAAGCCCAGCGTCAAAGTAATGAAAAACTGTTTTTT. Encoded protein: CASSQAQRQSNEKLFF.

The rearrangement links TRBV2 to TRBJ1-2; TRBD1 aligns across 9 bases. The CDR3 has 14 amino acids. V trimming: 6 bases; J trimming: 3 bases; junction bases outside the gene matches: 5. Per germline, CDR1 SNHLY and CDR2 FYNNEI. CDR3 sequence (DNA): TGTGCCAGCAGCGAAAGACAGGGGGACTATGGCTACACCTTC. Its protein is CASSERQGDYGYTF. Full variable domain (outside the CDR3, taken from reference TRBV2 and TRBJ1-2): EPEVTQTPSHQVTQMGQEVILRCVPISNHLYFYWYRQILGQKVEFLVSFYNNEISEKSEIFDDQFSVERPDGSNFTLKIRSTKLEDSAMYFCASSERQGDYGYTFGSGTRLTVV.

The CDR3 region has the DNA TGTGCCAGTAGTATTCATGACAAGGGGTTAACGAACACTGAAGCTTTCTTT. Translated, it gives CASSIHDKGLTNTEAFF. The V and J genes are TRBV19 and TRBJ1-1, with D possibly being TRBD1 (5 bases). Germline CDR1 and CDR2: LNHDA and SQIVND (reference sequence). V was trimmed by 3 bases and J by 1 base, leaving 18 bases between them. The CDR3 length is 17 residues.

This clone has more than one count but fewer than ten. Here the CDR3 reads CASSYKEIGEKLFF. CDR3 bases: TGTGCCAGCAGCTATAAGGAGATCGGTGAAAAACTGTTTTTT. This chain links TRBV7-9 with TRBJ1-4; D call uncertain. Germline assignment: CDR1 SEHNR and CDR2 FQNEAQ (reference sequence). V was shortened by 4 bases and J by 7 bases, with 13 bases between the two germline ends. This CDR3 is built from 14 residues. The full variable domain, in which reference TRBV7-9 and TRBJ1-4 provide the parts outside the CDR3, is DTGVSQNPRHKITKRGQNVTFRCDPISEHNRLYWYRQTLGQGPEFLTYFQNEAQLEKSRLLSDRFSAERPKGSFSTLEIQRTEQGDSAMYLCASSYKEIGEKLFFGSGTQLSVL.

The rearrangement links TRBV7-2 to TRBJ2-2; TRBD1 aligns across 8 bases. The CDR3 runs 18 residues. The V and J ends lost 6 bases and 3 bases, in that order; junction bases with no gene match: 15. The germline V gene has CDR1 SGHTA and CDR2 FQGNSA. DNA of the CDR3: TGTGCCAGCAGACGAAGGACAGGGCCAACGGGTTACACCGGGGAGCTGTTTTTT. It encodes CASRRRTGPTGYTGELFF.

This clone was detected only a few times. This chain joins TRBV7-6 and TRBJ2-2; 9 bases fit TRBD2. The length of the CDR3 is 17 residues. Trimming cost V 3 bases and J 6 bases; bases outside gene matches: 11. Germline CDR1 reads SGHVS; CDR2 reads FNYEAQ. CDR3 region: CASSFSSGGRFSGELFF. For the CDR3, the DNA is TGTGCCAGCAGCTTTTCCAGCGGGGGGCGTTTTTCCGGGGAGCTGTTTTTT.

V usage is TRBV2 and J usage is TRBJ2-7; 9 nucleotides match TRBD2. The CDR3 covers 15 residues. Germline-derived CDR1 and CDR2 are SNHLY and FYNNEI. V lost 7 bases and J lost 4; bases outside the gene matches: 11. CDR3 bases: TGTGCCAGCACGGGACAGCGGGGGGCGGGTTACGAGCAGTACTTC. Residues: CASTGQRGAGYEQYF.

The V and J genes are TRBV4-1 and TRBJ1-2; no clear D. The V gene's germline CDR1 is MGHRA and CDR2 YSYEKL. V was pared by 0 bases and J by 5 bases, with 16 bases between. This CDR3 has 16 amino acids. For the CDR3, the DNA is TGCGCCAGCAGCCAAGATCCGGGGAGAGAGAGGTATGGCTACACCTTC. This translates into CASSQDPGRERYGYTF.

The V and J genes are TRBV5-5 and TRBJ2-1; D may be TRBD2 (6 bases). The CDR3 has 14 amino acids. Deletions cut 5 bases from V and 6 bases from J, with 15 bases between. Germline CDR1 is SGHKS and CDR2 is YYEKEE (reference sequence). CDR3 bases: TGTGCCAGCAGTTGGGGGGTTTGGGTCAATGAGCAGTTCTTC. Residues: CASSWGVWVNEQFF.